The 2 T cell receptor beta chains given below trace back to one sample, sequenced in a study of T-cell reconstitution after alpha-beta-depleted transplantation in children. The TCRbeta library incorporated unique molecular identifiers. Using its own MiXCR run on the PCR reads, TCRdb lists one record per CDR3 protein. The table lists a few hundred thousand distinct CDR3 sequences, 25% to 30% of them singletons. Sequenced material: PBMCs, taken before TCRalphabeta/CD19-depleted stem cell transplant. The receptors were sampled from a boy less than two years old with Wiskott-Aldrich syndrome, due to receive a stem cell transplant.

The gene calls are TRBV4-2 and TRBJ2-5; maybe TRBD2 (6 bases). The length of the CDR3 is 17 residues. With 4 bases removed from V and 5 bases from J, the gap between germline ends came to 23 bases. Germline-derived CDR1 and CDR2 are LGHNA and YNFKEQ. The CDR3 here is CASSRRRCGKCEETQYF. In DNA form, the CDR3 reads TGTGCCAGCAGCCGAAGGAGGTGCGGGAAGTGTGAGGAGACCCAGTACTTC.

This clonotype was seen only a few times. J is TRBJ2-6 and V is TRBV6-2 or TRBV6-3; 11 nucleotides line up with TRBD1. CDR1 is MNHEY and CDR2 is SVGEGT in the germline V gene. V was pared by 1 base and J by 0 bases, with 11 bases of the junction left unmatched. The CDR3 runs 21 residues. The DNA of the CDR3 is TGTGCCAGCAGTTACTTCGGACAGGGGGCGGGGATAAGCTCTGGGGCCAACGTCCTGACTTTC. Its protein is CASSYFGQGAGISSGANVLTF.